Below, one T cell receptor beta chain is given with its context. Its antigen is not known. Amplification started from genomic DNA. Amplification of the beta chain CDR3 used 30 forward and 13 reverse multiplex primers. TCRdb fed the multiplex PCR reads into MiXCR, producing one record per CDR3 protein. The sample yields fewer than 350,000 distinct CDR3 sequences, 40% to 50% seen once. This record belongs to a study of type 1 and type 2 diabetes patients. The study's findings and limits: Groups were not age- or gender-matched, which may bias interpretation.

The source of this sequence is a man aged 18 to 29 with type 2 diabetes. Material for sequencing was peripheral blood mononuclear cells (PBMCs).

CDR3 bases: TGTGCCAGCAGCTATTCTCCTTCGGCCCAAGAGACCCAGTACTTC. Translation: CASSYSPSAQETQYF. V usage is TRBV9 and J usage is TRBJ2-5, with no clear D. Germline V gives CDR1 SGDLS, CDR2 YYNGEE. V lost 4 bases and J 1 base, leaving 14 bases between the germline ends. The CDR3 spans 15 residues.